What follows describes a single TCR beta chain. Original processing methods: Estimated nucleated cell counts came from reference gene primer amplification. Clones were sequenced by immunoSEQ multiplex PCR, and TCRdb holds only the in-frame ones, with some missing. That table furnishes V, J and clone size, whereas the DNA furnished D and trimming. Here the sample spans approximately 100,000 clones, 60% to 85% being singletons. The data were taken from a study of blood T cell repertoires in COVID-19. Background on the study: Samples representing acute and convalescent COVID-19 were sourced from the United States, Italy and Spain. PBMCs, B-cell-depleted T cells, or T cells provided the cDNA or gDNA that made up the material.

Material: peripheral blood. The receptor comes from a human donor in a cohort sampled during active or convalescent COVID-19.

The CDR3 DNA reads TGCGCCAGCAGCCATCTAGCGGGAATGGGGTACAATGAGCAGTTCTTC. Translating gives CASSHLAGMGYNEQFF. V gene TRBV4-1 combines with J gene TRBJ2-1; 9 nucleotides agree with TRBD2. The CDR3 length is 16 residues. Germline assignment: CDR1 MGHRA and CDR2 YSYEKL. V trimming: 3 bases; J trimming: 4 bases; junction bases outside the gene matches: 7.